This T cell receptor beta chain emerged from a study of T cell responses to AZD1222 COVID-19 vaccine. Sequenced by immunoSEQ multiplex PCR; TCRdb stores in-frame clones only, minus some. The sample consists of under 150,000 clones, approximately 85% of them appearing once. Trimming cost V 4 bases and J 4 bases; bases outside gene matches: 5. Germline CDR1 LGHDT, CDR2 YNNKEL (reference sequence). CDR3 length: 15 residues. This material consisted of peripheral blood, taken on day 0 of MenACWY control vaccination. This clonotype was obtained from an adult in good health. The chain is built from TRBV3-1 (or the pseudogene TRBV3-2) and TRBJ1-5, with 9 bases aligning to TRBD1. The CDR3 DNA follows: TGTGCCAGCAGCCCCGGGACAGGGTCAAATCAGCCCCAGCATTTT. It yields the protein CASSPGTGSNQPQHF.